These T cell receptor beta chains were read from a single sample in a study of Graves' ophthalmopathy and Graves' hyperthyroidism. TCRdb re-derived calls from the multiplex PCR reads in MiXCR, one entry per CDR3 protein. The sample includes about 620,000 distinct CDR3 sequences, 22% of them seen just once. The source material was peripheral blood. The receptors here all came from a woman aged 18-35 years with stable Graves' hyperthyroidism. Some clones in this sample may be carry-over from other donors' samples. Each CDR3 is given with its conserved first and last residue. D genes are given only for firm matches. Size tells how often a clone was seen (once, few, many) or the class of an expanded clone, and some rows leave it out.

D gene | clone size | J gene | V gene | CDR3 length | CDR3 protein | CDR3 DNA
TRBD2 | many | TRBJ2-7 | TRBV27 | 15 | CASSQPGLAIHEQYF | TGTGCCAGCAGTCAACCGGGACTAGCAATCCACGAGCAGTACTTC
TRBD2 | . | TRBJ2-2 | TRBV7-2 | 13 | CAIAGGGAGELFF | TGTGCCATTGCGGGGGGCGGCGCCGGGGAGCTGTTTTTT
TRBD1 | . | TRBJ1-1 | TRBV6-1 | 14 | CASSRDSVSSEAFF | TGTGCCAGCAGTCGGGACAGTGTAAGCTCTGAAGCTTTCTTT
TRBD1 | many | TRBJ1-1 | TRBV12-3/TRBV12-4 | 18 | CASSFPAGGRTMNTEAFF | TGTGCCAGCAGTTTCCCGGCAGGGGGCCGGACCATGAACACTGAAGCTTTCTTT
. | . | TRBJ1-1 | TRBV29-1 | 15 | CSVEDVGPREPEAFF | TGCAGCGTTGAAGATGTTGGCCCTCGCGAGCCTGAAGCTTTCTTT
. | few | TRBJ2-7 | TRBV11-1 | 16 | CASSLDEPSSPYEQYF | TGTGCCAGCAGCTTAGATGAACCTTCAAGCCCCTACGAGCAGTACTTC
. | . | TRBJ2-7 | TRBV11-2 | 13 | CASSLLEYYEQYF | TGTGCCAGCAGCTTACTTGAATACTACGAGCAGTACTTC
. | many | TRBJ2-5 | TRBV3-1 | 18 | CASSQYINRPLNGETQYF | TGTGCCAGCAGCCAATATATCAACAGGCCCCTTAACGGAGAGACCCAGTACTTC
TRBD1 | many | TRBJ1-3 | TRBV9 | 15 | CASSDLTGAGNTIYF | TGTGCCAGCAGCGACCTAACAGGGGCTGGAAACACCATATATTTT
. | many | TRBJ2-2 | TRBV4-1 | 14 | CASSQDEGTDELFF | TGCGCCAGCAGCCAAGATGAAGGGACGGACGAGCTGTTTTTT
. | . | TRBJ1-1 | TRBV28 | 14 | CASSSEIMNTEAFF | TGTGCCAGCAGTTCGGAGATTATGAACACTGAAGCTTTCTTT
. | few | TRBJ1-2 | TRBV5-1 | 17 | CASSTWDGMGSYYGYTF | TGCGCCAGCAGCACCTGGGACGGAATGGGGAGTTACTATGGCTACACCTTC
. | . | TRBJ1-2 | TRBV11-2 | 16 | CASSLRSSGLWAGYTF | TGTGCCAGCAGCTTAAGGTCTAGCGGTCTTTGGGCTGGCTACACCTTC
TRBD1 | . | TRBJ1-5 | TRBV4-1 | 15 | CASSYTGESNQPQHF | TGCGCCAGCAGTTACACAGGGGAAAGCAATCAGCCCCAGCATTTT
. | many | TRBJ2-5 | TRBV11-1 | 14 | CASSLVTGSETQYF | TGTGCCAGCAGCTTAGTTACAGGGTCGGAGACCCAGTACTTC
TRBD1 | few | TRBJ2-2 | TRBV7-3 | 17 | CASSLEQGAVDTGELFF | TGTGCCAGCAGCTTAGAACAGGGGGCTGTAGACACCGGGGAGCTGTTTTTT
TRBD1 | . | TRBJ2-5 | TRBV28 | 14 | CASSLWDRGKTQYF | TGTGCCAGCAGTTTATGGGACAGGGGAAAGACCCAGTACTTC
TRBD2 | many | TRBJ2-5 | TRBV29-1 | 15 | CSAGLAGRGQETQYF | TGCAGCGCGGGACTAGCGGGCCGAGGGCAAGAGACCCAGTACTTC
. | many | TRBJ1-2 | TRBV25-1 | 13 | CASSRKGSYGYTF | TGTGCCAGCAGTCGTAAGGGGAGCTATGGCTACACCTTC
. | . | TRBJ2-7 | TRBV3-1 | 13 | CASSPDFSYEQYF | TGTGCCAGCAGCCCGGACTTCTCCTACGAGCAGTACTTC
. | many | TRBJ2-7 | TRBV12-3/TRBV12-4 | 15 | CASSPGGMGPDEQYF | TGTGCCAGCAGCCCCGGGGGTATGGGGCCAGACGAGCAGTACTTC
. | many | TRBJ2-7 | TRBV6-1 | 14 | CASSDSESTYEQYF | TGTGCCAGCAGTGATTCGGAGTCCACCTACGAGCAGTACTTC
. | many | TRBJ1-6 | TRBV20-1 | 13 | CSASQGADSPLHF | TGCAGTGCTAGTCAGGGCGCGGATTCACCCCTCCACTTT
. | many | TRBJ2-5 | TRBV25-1 | 14 | CASSELGAKETQYF | TGTGCCAGCAGTGAGCTGGGGGCTAAAGAGACCCAGTACTTC
TRBD2 | many | TRBJ2-7 | TRBV7-8 | 16 | CASSLGGLAESYEQYF | TGTGCCAGCAGCTTAGGGGGACTAGCAGAATCCTACGAGCAGTACTTC
. | many | TRBJ1-1 | TRBV2 | 14 | CASLKLGPNTEAFF | TGTGCCAGCTTAAAGCTGGGCCCGAACACTGAAGCTTTCTTT
TRBD2 | many | TRBJ2-7 | TRBV7-2 | 15 | CASSLAGGPGYEQYF | TGTGCCAGCAGCTTAGCGGGAGGGCCTGGGTACGAGCAGTACTTC
. | many | TRBJ1-6 | TRBV5-4 | 15 | CASSLGRGRDSPLHF | TGTGCCAGCAGCTTAGGACGAGGGAGGGATTCACCCCTCCACTTT
. | many | TRBJ1-1 | TRBV6-5 | 13 | CASNQGVVTEAFF | TGTGCCAGCAACCAGGGTGTCGTCACTGAAGCTTTCTTT
TRBD2 | . | TRBJ2-5 | TRBV7-8 | 17 | CASSLALGLAVQETRYF | TGTGCCAGCAGCTTAGCGCTCGGACTAGCGGTCCAAGAGACCCGGTACTTC
. | . | TRBJ1-1 | TRBV19 | 14 | CASSIGFDRTEAFF | TGTGCCAGCAGTATTGGATTCGACAGGACTGAAGCTTTCTTT
TRBD1 | . | TRBJ1-5 | TRBV28 | 15 | CASSPTGAGDQPQHF | TGTGCCAGCAGTCCGACAGGGGCCGGGGATCAGCCCCAGCATTTT
. | . | TRBJ2-2 | TRBV30 | 14 | CAWSVLGDTGELFF | TGTGCCTGGAGTGTATTGGGGGACACCGGGGAGCTGTTTTTT
TRBD1 | many | TRBJ2-5 | TRBV15 | 15 | CATSRGGGPQETQYF | TGTGCCACCAGCAGAGGAGGGGGCCCGCAAGAGACCCAGTACTTC
TRBD1 | many | TRBJ1-2 | TRBV3-1 | 16 | CASSQVGGQGIYGYTF | TGTGCCAGCAGCCAAGTCGGTGGACAGGGGATCTATGGCTACACCTTC
TRBD1 | many | TRBJ2-7 | TRBV5-1 | 15 | CASSTGTGGFNEQYF | TGCGCCAGCAGCACTGGGACAGGGGGCTTTAACGAGCAGTACTTC
. | . | TRBJ2-5 | TRBV20-1 | 13 | CSVPTGFVETQYF | TGCAGTGTTCCGACGGGCTTCGTGGAGACCCAGTACTTC
. | . | TRBJ1-5 | TRBV4-1 | 15 | CASSQDSTPSQPQHF | TGCGCCAGCAGCCAAGATAGCACACCTAGTCAGCCCCAGCATTTT
. | . | TRBJ2-7 | TRBV30 | 11 | CAWSATSEQYF | TGTGCCTGGAGTGCGACCTCTGAGCAGTACTTC
. | . | TRBJ1-1 | TRBV30 | 13 | CAWRDGGYTEAFF | TGTGCCTGGAGAGACGGGGGATATACTGAAGCTTTCTTT
TRBD2 | . | TRBJ2-5 | TRBV27 | 17 | CASSSGLAGGRRETQYF | TGTGCCAGCAGTTCTGGACTAGCGGGGGGGCGGAGAGAGACCCAGTACTTC
. | many | TRBJ2-5 | TRBV11-2 | 14 | CASSLFTSEETQYF | TGTGCCAGCAGCTTATTTACTAGTGAAGAGACCCAGTACTTC
. | many | TRBJ2-5 | TRBV27 | 13 | CASSPLGVETQYF | TGTGCCAGCAGTCCCCTAGGGGTGGAGACCCAGTACTTC
. | many | TRBJ1-1 | TRBV24-1 | 13 | CATDSGRNTEAFF | TGTGCCACCGACTCAGGTCGGAACACTGAAGCTTTCTTT
. | many | TRBJ1-2 | TRBV19 | 14 | CASTPDKGWGGYTF | TGTGCCAGTACTCCGGACAAGGGCTGGGGTGGCTACACCTTC
TRBD1 | many | TRBJ2-7 | TRBV28 | 15 | CASRTYAGTAYEQYF | TGTGCCAGCAGGACTTACGCCGGGACAGCCTACGAGCAGTACTTC